The 23 T cell receptor beta chains presented below share a single source sample, sequenced in a study of blood T cell repertoires in COVID-19 (TCRdb year 2020). The library came from the immunoSEQ multiplex PCR assay. TCRdb mirrors the immuneACCESS table, restricted to in-frame sequences. Some clones are absent from its copies; in checked studies, under half trace to an unresolved V gene, and the reason for the others is unknown. Within this sample are about 260,000 clones, with more than 75% of them counted one time only. About 1.6% of the sample comes from the top ten. The sample was peripheral blood. These receptors were collected from a middle-aged woman who had recovered from COVID-19.

The gene calls are TRBV6-5 and TRBJ1-1, with D unclear. The length of the CDR3 is 13 residues. The V end lost 0 bases, the J end lost 5 bases, and 7 bases lay between the germline ends. Germline loops: CDR1 MNHEY, CDR2 SVGAGI. This chain's CDR3 is CASSYSRETEAFF. The CDR3 DNA reads TGTGCCAGCAGTTACTCGAGGGAAACTGAAGCTTTCTTT.

This clone was recorded once. The chain recombines TRBV2 with TRBJ1-2, with TRBD1 identical over 9 bases. V dropped 6 bases and J dropped 4; count of bases not matched to a gene: 9. This CDR3 region has 15 residues. Germline V gene lookup returns CDR1 SNHLY and CDR2 FYNNEI. The CDR3 nucleotides read TGTGCCAGCAGAAGGGAAACAGGGGGCACCTATGGCTACACCTTC. Residues: CASRRETGGTYGYTF.

This chain joins TRBV19 and TRBJ2-3; maybe TRBD2 (6 bases). Germline-derived CDR1 and CDR2 are LNHDA and SQIVND (reference sequence). This CDR3 is built from 16 residues. With 5 bases removed from V and 6 bases from J, the gap between germline ends came to 21 bases. The CDR3 region has the DNA TGTGCCAGTAGTCCTCTGCGGGGAGCTAACAGGGATACGCAGTATTTT. This sequence encodes CASSPLRGANRDTQYF.

The chain is built from TRBV7-9 and TRBJ1-2; 10 nucleotides agree with TRBD1. Unmatched junction bases numbered 3, after V lost 1 base and J lost 10 bases. The CDR3 covers 13 residues. Germline loops: CDR1 SEHNR, CDR2 FQNEAQ (reference sequence). CDR3 coding DNA: TGTGCCAGCAGCTTAGTAGGACAGGGGGTCTACACCTTC. It encodes CASSLVGQGVYTF.

This sequence joins TRBV29-1 and TRBJ1-3; the D is unclear. This CDR3 region has 13 residues. The V gene lost 7 bases and the J gene lost 8 bases, with 18 bases spanning the gap. The germline gives CDR1 SQVTM, CDR2 ANQGSEA. DNA of the CDR3: TGCAGCGCCGCCCGGGGATTAAGAGACACCATATATTTT. Encoded protein: CSAARGLRDTIYF.

The genes are TRBV7-9 and TRBJ1-5; 9 nucleotides line up with TRBD1. Per germline, CDR1 SEHNR and CDR2 FQNEAQ (reference sequence). The J segment lost 5 bases and the V segment lost 5 bases, leaving 4 bases of the junction unmatched. The CDR3 spans 14 residues. CDR3 sequence reads: CASSRDRAHQPQHF. CDR3 nucleotides: TGTGCCAGCAGCCGGGACAGGGCGCATCAGCCCCAGCATTTT.

This chain joins TRBV4-3 and TRBJ1-3, with D unresolved. Trimming removed 0 bases from V and 4 bases from J, with 10 bases in between. The CDR3 contains 15 residues. Germline-derived CDR1 and CDR2 are LGHNA and YSLEER. The CDR3 region has the DNA TGCGCCAGCAGCCAAGATTTTCGGAGGGGAAACACCATATATTTT. The encoded protein is CASSQDFRRGNTIYF.

CDR3 sequence: CASSSGDYYGYTF. CDR3 sequence (DNA): TGTGCCAGCAGTTCGGGGGATTACTATGGCTACACCTTC. V is TRBV6-6 and J is TRBJ1-2, with D possibly being TRBD1 (5 bases). Germline V CDR1 and CDR2: MNHNY, SVGAGI (reference sequence). Trimming shortened V by 4 bases and J by 3 bases, and 9 bases separated the two germline ends. The length of the CDR3 is 13 residues.

The chain combines TRBV11-2 with TRBJ2-1; possibly TRBD1 for D (6 bases). The V and J ends lost 2 bases and 13 bases respectively, with 9 bases between them. Germline V lookup: CDR1 SGHAT, CDR2 FQNNGV. The CDR3 loop spans 11 amino acids. The CDR3 protein is CASSLQGLQFF. The CDR3 coding sequence is TGTGCCAGCAGCTTACAGGGGCTTCAGTTCTTC. Full variable domain (rest looked up from reference TRBV11-2 and TRBJ2-1): EAGVAQSPRYKIIEKRQSVAFWCNPISGHATLYWYQQILGQGPKLLIQFQNNGVVDDSQLPKDRFSAERLKGVDSTLKIQPAKLEDSAVYLCASSLQGLQFFGPGTRLTVL.

The chain carries TRBV2 and TRBJ1-1, with 11 bases identical to TRBD1. CDR3 length: 13 amino acids. Germline assignment: CDR1 SNHLY and CDR2 FYNNEI. V trimming: 11 bases; J trimming: 6 bases; junction bases outside the gene matches: 8. The CDR3 coding sequence is TGTGCCCACCGCCGGACAGGGGGCCCTGAAGCTTTCTTT. Translation gives CAHRRTGGPEAFF.

The V and J genes are TRBV5-1 and TRBJ2-4; perhaps TRBD2 as D (5 bases). CDR3 size: 16 residues. CDR1 and CDR2 (germline): SGHRS, YFSETQ. Deletions cut 4 bases from V and 5 bases from J, with 19 bases between. The CDR3 DNA is TGCGCCAGCAGCCTGGACCCGGGATTCTTTCAAAACATTCAGTACTTC. Protein: CASSLDPGFFQNIQYF.

J is TRBJ2-2 and V is TRBV4-1; D gene unclear. CDR1 MGHRA and CDR2 YSYEKL come from the germline V gene. The CDR3 is made up of 14 amino acids. The germline V and J ends were trimmed by 2 bases and 3 bases, with 7 bases remaining between them. In DNA, the CDR3 is TGCGCCAGCAGCCAAAAACAGTACACCGGGGAGCTGTTTTTT. Encoded protein: CASSQKQYTGELFF.

V and J are TRBV1 and TRBJ2-7; the table gives TRBD2 as D, unverified against the DNA. TRBV1 is assigned pseudogene status. This CDR3 is 19 amino acids long. The CDR3 here is CTSSRRLAGGPLWAYEQYF. The CDR3 nucleotides are TGCACCAGCAGCCGAAGACTAGCGGGGGGGCCCCTCTGGGCCTACGAGCAGTACTTC.

The rearrangement uses TRBV3-1 (or the pseudogene TRBV3-2) and TRBJ2-1; 10 nucleotides agree with TRBD1. V lost 4 bases to trimming and J lost 7 bases; unmatched junction nucleotides: 10. This CDR3 contains 16 residues. The germline V gene encodes CDR1 LGHDT and CDR2 YNNKEL (reference sequence). This CDR3 reads CASSPPTGGPWNEQFF. DNA for the CDR3: TGTGCCAGCAGCCCCCCGACAGGGGGCCCTTGGAATGAGCAGTTCTTC.

The rearrangement uses TRBV5-1 and TRBJ2-1, with TRBD2 matching over 14 bases. The germline CDR1 and CDR2 sequences are SGHRS and YFSETQ. The junction had 7 bases not matched to a gene; V was cut back by 2 bases and J by 0 bases. The CDR3 is 19 residues long. CDR3 sequence reads: CASSFGLAGGRSSYNEQFF. CDR3 DNA sequence: TGCGCCAGCAGCTTTGGACTAGCGGGGGGTCGGAGCTCCTACAATGAGCAGTTCTTC.

This clone was counted only a few times. The chain employs TRBV25-1 and TRBJ2-7; D perhaps matches TRBD1 (6 bases). V dropped 2 bases and J dropped 2 bases, with 22 bases sitting between them. Germline loops: CDR1 MGHDK, CDR2 SYGVNS. The CDR3 spans 18 residues. CDR3 DNA: TGTGCCAGCAGTGAAGGGGGCCTGGGCAGGGCCCGACCCTACGAGCAGTACTTC. Translating it yields CASSEGGLGRARPYEQYF.

The CDR3 DNA follows: TGTGCCAGCAGCGTAGCGGGATTTGAGTACAATGAGCAGTTCTTC. Its protein is CASSVAGFEYNEQFF. The rearrangement uses TRBV9 and TRBJ2-1; a weak D match, TRBD2 (5 bases). This CDR3 has 15 residues. The V gene lost 0 bases and the J gene lost 4 bases, with 11 bases spanning the gap. CDR1 SGDLS and CDR2 YYNGEE come from the germline V gene.

V gene TRBV19 combines with J gene TRBJ2-5; a weak D match, TRBD2 (5 bases). The V end lost 8 bases, the J end lost 4 bases, and 17 bases lay between the germline ends. Germline CDR1 and CDR2: LNHDA and SQIVND (reference sequence). This CDR3 spans 14 amino acids. The chain's CDR3 is CASDPTGSGETQYF. For the CDR3, the DNA is TGTGCCAGTGACCCGACGGGGTCGGGAGAGACCCAGTACTTC.

The V and J genes are TRBV7-8 and TRBJ1-2, with TRBD1 matching 12 bases. The CDR3 consists of 19 residues. From germline, CDR1 is SGHVS and CDR2 FQNEAQ. Trimming cost V 0 bases and J 2 bases; bases outside gene matches: 10. CDR3 sequence: CASSLARKGQGAENYGYTF. The CDR3 DNA is TGTGCCAGCAGCTTAGCGCGTAAGGGACAGGGGGCCGAGAACTATGGCTACACCTTC.

This chain connects TRBV5-6 to TRBJ1-1; a weak D match, TRBD1 (5 bases). The CDR3 is made up of 13 amino acids. Germline values: CDR1 SGHDT, CDR2 YYEEEE. The ends were cut back, 4 bases at V and 0 bases at J, with 7 bases in the middle. The CDR3 bases are TGTGCCAGCAGCCTGACAGTGAACACTGAAGCTTTCTTT. This sequence encodes CASSLTVNTEAFF. The full variable domain, its missing parts supplied by reference TRBV5-6 and TRBJ1-1, is DAGVTQSPTHLIKTRGQQVTLRCSPKSGHDTVSWYQQALGQGPQFIFQYYEEEERQRGNFPDRFSGHQFPNYSSELNVNALLLGDSALYLCASSLTVNTEAFFGQGTRLTVV.

The V gene is TRBV9, the J gene TRBJ1-1; 9 bases line up with TRBD1. The V and J ends lost 4 bases and 2 bases, in that order; junction bases with no gene match: 6. This CDR3 is 15 amino acids long. Germline-derived CDR1 and CDR2 are SGDLS and YYNGEE. The CDR3 spells CASSIPQGANTEAFF. CDR3 DNA sequence: TGTGCCAGCAGCATACCACAGGGGGCTAACACTGAAGCTTTCTTT.

The chain employs TRBV5-8 and TRBJ1-1, with D unclear. There are 15 residues in the CDR3. Trimming took off 1 base at V and 0 bases at J, with 10 bases between the two ends. From germline, CDR1 is SGHTS and CDR2 YDEGEE. The CDR3 nucleotides are TGTGCCAGCAGCTTGTTTCCCACTATGAACACTGAAGCTTTCTTT. Translation gives CASSLFPTMNTEAFF.

The genes are TRBV5-5 and TRBJ1-1, with 8 bases aligning to TRBD1. The V segment lost 0 bases and the J segment 7 bases; nucleotides outside the gene matches: 2. Germline assignment: CDR1 SGHKS and CDR2 YYEKEE (reference sequence). CDR3 length: 13 amino acids. The CDR3 DNA follows: TGTGCCAGCAGCTTGGGACAGGGGCTTGAAGCTTTCTTT. Encoded protein: CASSLGQGLEAFF. Full variable domain (missing parts from reference TRBV5-5 and TRBJ1-1): DAGVTQSPTHLIKTRGQQVTLRCSPISGHKSVSWYQQVLGQGPQFIFQYYEKEERGRGNFPDRFSARQFPNYSSELNVNALLLGDSALYLCASSLGQGLEAFFGQGTRLTVV.